The rows below give T cell receptor beta chains drawn from one sample of a study of somatic mutations in cytotoxic T cells in rheumatoid arthritis. Sequenced by immunoSEQ multiplex PCR; TCRdb stores in-frame clones only, minus some. Found here are 9,000 to 9,500 clones, about 75% of them singletons; the top ten hold roughly 38%. Sequencing input: CD8+ T cells sorted from blood. The receptors originated from an adult with rheumatoid arthritis. Each CDR3 is given with its conserved first and last residue. A D gene is named only where the DNA matches it firmly. A clone size is listed for some rows: how often the clone was seen (once, few, many), or a class if it is expanded.

J gene	D gene	clone size	V gene	CDR3 protein	CDR3 DNA
TRBJ1-1	TRBD1	few	TRBV2	CASRTGAGTEAFF	TGTGCCAGTAGGACAGGGGCGGGCACTGAAGCTTTCTTT
TRBJ2-7	.	.	TRBV30	CAWNLGTNTYEQYF	TGTGCCTGGAATCTAGGGACAAATACCTACGAGCAGTACTTC
TRBJ1-2	TRBD1	.	TRBV7-9	CASGPSGTGYGYTF	TGTGCCAGCGGTCCCTCGGGGACAGGCTATGGCTACACCTTC
TRBJ2-3	TRBD2	.	TRBV4-2	CASSQAASGPTDTQYF	TGTGCCAGCAGCCAAGCGGCTAGCGGGCCCACAGATACGCAGTATTTT
TRBJ2-7	.	.	TRBV7-9	CASSLGGTYEQYF	TGTGCCAGCAGCTTAGGGGGGACCTACGAGCAGTACTTC
TRBJ2-7	TRBD2	once	TRBV5-4	CASSLAVLASGSSYEQYF	TGTGCCAGCAGCTTGGCCGTTCTAGCTAGCGGGAGCTCCTACGAGCAGTACTTC
TRBJ2-7	TRBD2	.	TRBV28	CASRWTSRYEQYF	TGTGCCAGCAGATGGACTAGTAGATACGAGCAGTACTTC
TRBJ2-7	.	.	TRBV5-4	CASSLGYREAEQYF	TGTGCCAGCAGCTTGGGGTACAGGGAAGCCGAGCAGTACTTC
TRBJ2-1	.	.	TRBV10-3	CAATTEPFSIGQFF	TGTGCCGCAACGACAGAACCCTTTTCCATTGGGCAGTTCTTC
TRBJ2-1	.	.	TRBV6-1	CASSEWAGALNEQFF	TGTGCCAGCAGTGAGTGGGCGGGGGCGTTGAATGAGCAGTTCTTC
TRBJ2-1	TRBD2	.	TRBV9	CASSVGETSGTEQFF	TGTGCCAGCAGCGTAGGAGAAACTAGCGGGACAGAGCAGTTCTTC
TRBJ2-3	.	.	TRBV5-6	CASSKLGTDTQYF	TGTGCCAGCAGTAAACTAGGCACAGATACGCAGTATTTT
TRBJ1-2	.	.	TRBV11-2	CASSLVSGDYGYTF	TGTGCCAGCAGCTTGGTGTCAGGGGACTATGGCTACACCTTC
TRBJ2-5	TRBD1	.	TRBV6-1	CASSEEGAGQNQETQYF	TGTGCCAGCAGTGAAGAGGGGGCGGGCCAGAACCAAGAGACCCAGTACTTC
TRBJ1-1	.	.	TRBV7-2	CASTQLQADTEAFF	TGTGCCAGCACCCAGCTGCAGGCGGACACTGAAGCTTTCTTT
TRBJ1-6	TRBD1	.	TRBV6-4	CASRDRGLSPLHF	TGTGCCAGCAGGGACAGGGGGCTTTCACCCCTCCACTTT
TRBJ2-3	.	.	TRBV6-4	CASSDSSLATDTQYF	TGTGCCAGCAGTGACTCGAGTCTAGCCACAGATACGCAGTATTTT
TRBJ2-3	.	.	TRBV27	CASSTYSTDTQYF	TGTGCCAGCAGCACATATAGCACAGATACGCAGTATTTT
TRBJ2-1	.	once	TRBV7-3	CASSLTQSSYNEQFF	TGTGCCAGCAGCTTAACCCAAAGCTCCTACAATGAGCAGTTCTTC
TRBJ2-1	.	.	TRBV11-2	CASGSYNEQFF	TGTGCCAGCGGCTCCTACAATGAGCAGTTCTTC
TRBJ1-5	.	.	TRBV4-1	CASSQPDGDSNQPQHF	TGCGCCAGCAGCCAACCGGACGGAGATAGCAATCAGCCCCAGCATTTT
TRBJ2-2	TRBD1	few	TRBV18	CASSPPGTGENVNTGELFF	TGTGCCAGCTCACCACCCGGAACAGGGGAGAATGTGAACACCGGGGAGCTGTTTTTT
TRBJ2-3	.	.	TRBV9	CASSRKLTDTQYF	TGTGCCAGCAGCCGTAAACTCACAGATACGCAGTATTTT
TRBJ2-7	TRBD1	.	TRBV9	CASSVNTGTGFHEQYF	TGTGCCAGCAGCGTTAATACCGGGACAGGTTTCCACGAGCAGTACTTC
TRBJ2-7	.	.	TRBV19	CASSSDSETYEQYF	TGTGCCAGTAGCTCGGACAGCGAGACCTACGAGCAGTACTTC
TRBJ1-1	TRBD1	few	TRBV5-1	CASSWTGKDTEAFF	TGCGCCAGCAGCTGGACAGGGAAGGACACTGAAGCTTTCTTT
TRBJ1-3	.	.	TRBV4-1	CASSQGPGAGNTIYF	TGCGCCAGCAGCCAAGGTCCGGGTGCTGGAAACACCATATATTTT
TRBJ2-2	.	.	TRBV4-3	CASSQSYGHTGELFF	TGCGCCAGCAGCCAATCATACGGACACACCGGGGAGCTGTTTTTT
TRBJ2-7	TRBD1	few	TRBV6-1	CASSEAGTGSHEQYF	TGTGCCAGCAGTGAAGCCGGGACAGGGTCCCACGAGCAGTACTTC
TRBJ2-1	TRBD1	.	TRBV19	CASSIPEDRESAQFF	TGTGCCAGTAGTATTCCTGAGGACAGGGAAAGTGCGCAGTTCTTC
TRBJ2-7	TRBD1	medium-sized	TRBV4-3	CASSFSGTGEAYEQYF	TGCGCCAGCAGCTTTTCCGGGACAGGGGAGGCCTACGAGCAGTACTTC
TRBJ2-1	TRBD2	.	TRBV19	CASSIEGGWSNEQFF	TGTGCCAGTAGTATAGAGGGGGGGTGGTCTAATGAGCAGTTCTTC
TRBJ2-7	.	.	TRBV28	CASSPPSAYEQYF	TGTGCCAGCAGTCCCCCATCGGCCTACGAGCAGTACTTC
TRBJ1-5	.	few	TRBV27	CASSLGGARNQPQHF	TGTGCCAGCAGTTTAGGGGGGGCGCGAAATCAGCCCCAGCATTTT
TRBJ2-2	TRBD2	.	TRBV4-1	CASSQGGGRVGTGELFF	TGCGCCAGCAGCCAAGGGGGAGGGAGAGTCGGCACCGGGGAGCTGTTTTTT
TRBJ2-4	.	.	TRBV11-2	CASSPSGWSDIQYF	TGTGCCAGCAGCCCATCGGGGTGGAGTGACATTCAGTACTTC
TRBJ2-1	.	.	TRBV6-1	CASSEHFGQYNEQFF	TGTGCCAGCAGTGAACATTTCGGACAGTACAATGAGCAGTTCTTC
TRBJ2-6	.	.	TRBV7-6	CASSVGRSGANVLTF	TGTGCCAGCAGCGTTGGACGCTCCGGGGCCAACGTCCTGACTTTC
TRBJ2-1	.	.	TRBV2	CASSEVPRHYNEQFF	TGTGCCAGCAGTGAAGTTCCTAGACACTACAATGAGCAGTTCTTC
TRBJ1-2	.	.	TRBV27	CASSLVLGSGQYYGYTF	TGTGCCAGCAGTTTAGTCCTCGGGTCAGGCCAGTACTATGGCTACACCTTC
TRBJ2-7	TRBD1	.	TRBV4-1	CASSQEAHRGDEQYF	TGCGCCAGCAGCCAAGAAGCTCACAGGGGTGACGAGCAGTACTTC